The rows below give T cell receptor beta chains drawn from one sample of a study of control samples from healthy donors and cancer patients. Sequencing was performed with immunoSEQ multiplex PCR; in TCRdb, only in-frame clones are kept and a portion is missing. The table shows some 100,000 clones, with more than 85% occurring only once. The sequenced material came from blood. These receptors came from a man aged 25 to 40 in good health. Both conserved end residues are part of each CDR3. D genes are given only for firm matches. For some rows the clone size is stated as once, few or many, or as a class when expanded; others skip it.

V gene	clone size	D gene	J gene	CDR3 protein	CDR3 DNA
TRBV3-1/TRBV3-2	.	.	TRBJ2-5	CASSQDLVTQYF	TGTGCCAGCAGCCAAGATCTTGTTACCCAGTACTTC
TRBV30	.	.	TRBJ1-4	CAWSVRGVREKLFF	TGTGCCTGGAGTGTACGAGGGGTCAGAGAAAAACTGTTTTTT
TRBV30	.	.	TRBJ2-2	CACPKFNTGELFF	TGTGCCTGTCCAAAGTTTAACACCGGGGAGCTGTTTTTT
TRBV5-1	.	TRBD2	TRBJ2-2	CASSLGVAGTGELFF	TGCGCCAGCAGCTTGGGGGTAGCGGGCACCGGGGAGCTGTTTTTT
TRBV11-2	few	.	TRBJ1-2	CASSLASSGSGGYTF	TGTGCCAGCAGCTTGGCTTCTTCGGGAAGTGGTGGCTACACCTTC
TRBV5-1	.	TRBD2	TRBJ2-2	CASSSKPRTSDTGELFF	TGCGCCAGCAGCTCAAAGCCTCGGACTAGCGACACCGGGGAGCTGTTTTTT
TRBV12-3/TRBV12-4	.	.	TRBJ1-2	CASSLTVSGYTF	TGTGCCAGCAGTTTGACAGTTAGCGGCTACACCTTC
TRBV18	.	.	TRBJ1-6	CASSGSGLQGNSPLHF	TGTGCCAGCTCAGGATCCGGGCTACAGGGAAATTCACCCCTCCACTTT
TRBV24-1	.	.	TRBJ2-1	CATSDSPTGEQFF	TGTGCCACCAGTGATAGTCCAACTGGGGAGCAGTTCTTC
TRBV4-2	.	TRBD2	TRBJ2-3	CASSPSGGTDTQYF	TGTGCCAGCAGTCCTAGCGGGGGCACAGATACGCAGTATTTT
TRBV12-5	.	.	TRBJ2-7	CASGLTSYEQYF	TGTGCTAGTGGTTTAACCTCCTACGAGCAGTACTTC
TRBV4-1	.	.	TRBJ1-1	CASSLIGSNTEAFF	TGCGCCAGCAGCCTAATTGGGTCGAACACTGAAGCTTTCTTT
TRBV6-5	.	TRBD1	TRBJ2-7	CASKTGELYEQYF	TGTGCCAGCAAGACAGGGGAACTCTACGAGCAGTACTTC
TRBV9	.	.	TRBJ2-2	CASSVAARFGGELFF	TGTGCCAGCAGCGTAGCTGCGAGGTTTGGCGGGGAGCTGTTTTTT
TRBV5-1	.	.	TRBJ2-6	CASTGGGGDGANVLTF	TGCGCCAGCACCGGGGGAGGGGGCGATGGGGCCAACGTCCTGACTTTC
TRBV6-5	few	TRBD1	TRBJ1-2	CASSPDRGYGYTF	TGTGCCAGCAGTCCGGACAGGGGGTATGGCTACACCTTC
TRBV4-3	.	.	TRBJ2-7	CASSPGPSYEQYF	TGCGCCAGCAGCCCAGGTCCCTCCTACGAGCAGTACTTC
TRBV5-1	.	.	TRBJ2-2	CASSKSSLGNTGELFF	TGCGCCAGCAGCAAAAGCTCCCTAGGGAACACCGGGGAGCTGTTTTTT
TRBV24-1	.	.	TRBJ2-2	CATSDRRQQGPGELFF	TGTGCCACCAGTGATAGGAGGCAACAAGGTCCCGGGGAGCTGTTTTTT
TRBV7-2	.	.	TRBJ2-7	CASSLEIGNYEQYF	TGTGCCAGCAGCTTAGAGATAGGGAACTACGAGCAGTACTTC
TRBV29-1	once	TRBD1	TRBJ1-1	CSVGGGAHTEAFF	TGCAGCGTTGGAGGGGGCGCGCACACTGAAGCTTTCTTT
TRBV4-2	.	.	TRBJ2-2	CASSQVASGPFGGELFF	TGTGCCAGCAGCCAAGTGGCCTCGGGACCTTTCGGGGGGGAGCTGTTTTTT
TRBV3-1/TRBV3-2	once	.	TRBJ2-6	CASSQAGIGVLTF	TGTGCCAGCAGCCAAGCGGGGATCGGCGTCCTGACTTTC
TRBV11-2	once	.	TRBJ1-2	CASSFGSGGYTF	TGTGCCAGCAGCTTTGGTTCTGGGGGCTACACCTTC